Below, 23 T cell receptor beta chains from the same sample are listed, as sequenced in a study of cytomegalovirus exposure and HLA in healthy donors. PCR primers comprised 60 Vbeta and 13 Jbeta primers. Measured with immunoSEQ multiplex PCR; TCRdb has only the in-frame clones, and not every one. The data contain about 140,000 clones, approximately 80% of them singletons. The sample comprised PBMCs. The receptors were sampled from a man aged 50 to 59 in good health and CMV-seronegative.

V and J are TRBV5-1 and TRBJ2-6, with 8 bases that match TRBD1. From germline, CDR1 is SGHRS and CDR2 YFSETQ. The V and J ends lost 1 base and 0 bases, in that order; junction bases with no gene match: 3. The CDR3 runs 17 residues. The CDR3 DNA follows: TGCGCCAGCAGCTTGATTACAGGGGGCTCTGGGGCCAACGTCCTGACTTTC. Protein sequence: CASSLITGGSGANVLTF.

The rearrangement links TRBV6-4 to TRBJ2-5, with D tentatively TRBD2 (6 bases). CDR3 length: 14 amino acids. V dropped 3 bases and J dropped 7 bases, with 15 bases sitting between them. CDR1 is MRHNA, CDR2 SNTAGT, per germline. The CDR3 here is CASSEGWTGGTQYF. The DNA for the CDR3 is TGTGCCAGCAGTGAGGGCTGGACCGGGGGGACCCAGTACTTC.

V gene TRBV29-1 combines with J gene TRBJ2-5; TRBD2 is a possible D gene (6 bases). CDR3 length equals 14 residues. CDR1 is SQVTM and CDR2 is ANQGSEA in the germline V gene. Trimming cost V 4 bases and J 4 bases, with 16 bases left between them. CDR3 residues: CSVGDSSGGETQYF. The DNA of the CDR3 is TGCAGCGTTGGGGACTCATCGGGTGGAGAGACCCAGTACTTC.

The chain is built from TRBV7-9 and TRBJ2-7; D call uncertain. V was cut by 0 bases and J by 3 bases, with 3 bases left in between. This CDR3 comprises 12 residues. Germline V lookup: CDR1 SEHNR, CDR2 FQNEAQ (reference sequence). The CDR3 here is CASSLAFYEQYF. The CDR3 region has the DNA TGTGCCAGCAGCTTAGCCTTCTACGAGCAGTACTTC. The full variable domain, rest sourced from reference TRBV7-9 and TRBJ2-7, is DTGVSQNPRHKITKRGQNVTFRCDPISEHNRLYWYRQTLGQGPEFLTYFQNEAQLEKSRLLSDRFSAERPKGSFSTLEIQRTEQGDSAMYLCASSLAFYEQYFGPGTRLTVT.

The genes are TRBV28 and TRBJ1-1; 7 bases map to TRBD1. Germline values: CDR1 MDHEN, CDR2 SYDVKM. The V gene end was trimmed by 3 bases and the J gene end by 5 bases; junction bases not matched to a gene: 9. The CDR3 is made up of 15 amino acids. The CDR3 sequence is CASSFNDRELTEAFF. CDR3 coding DNA: TGTGCCAGCAGTTTTAATGACAGGGAATTAACTGAAGCTTTCTTT.

CDR3 in DNA: TGCGCCAGCAGCTTGGTGGCAGGGGATAGGTCCTACAATGAGCAGTTCTTC. The encoded protein is CASSLVAGDRSYNEQFF. The chain couples TRBV5-1 to TRBJ2-1; maybe TRBD1 (6 bases). V was clipped by 0 bases and J by 1 base, with 14 bases between them. This CDR3 contains 17 residues. CDR1 SGHRS and CDR2 YFSETQ come from the germline V gene.

CDR3 sequence: CASTPRQGQPFGYTF. CDR3 DNA sequence: TGTGCCAGTACCCCGCGCCAGGGGCAACCCTTTGGCTACACCTTC. V is TRBV19 and J is TRBJ1-2; TRBD1 might be the D (6 bases). CDR1 is LNHDA, CDR2 SQIVND, per germline (reference sequence). This CDR3 has 15 amino acids. Trimming shortened V by 7 bases and J by 7 bases, and 22 bases separated the two germline ends.

The chain has TRBV18 and TRBJ2-5, with 8 bases lining up with TRBD1. This CDR3 comprises 18 residues. The V gene end was trimmed by 3 bases and the J gene end by 0 bases; junction bases not matched to a gene: 12. Germline CDR1 KGHSH, CDR2 LQKENI. This CDR3 reads CASSPPLPGQENQETQYF. CDR3 nucleotides: TGTGCCAGCTCACCCCCCCTTCCGGGACAGGAAAACCAAGAGACCCAGTACTTC.

The rearrangement links TRBV5-8 to TRBJ2-3, with 10 bases matching TRBD1. V shed 2 bases and J 7 bases; nucleotides not matched to a gene: 10. The germline V gene has CDR1 SGHTS and CDR2 YDEGEE. This CDR3 has 16 amino acids. CDR3 sequence reads: CASSFDRGRLTNTQYF. DNA for the CDR3: TGTGCCAGCAGCTTCGACAGGGGGCGTCTTACAAATACGCAGTATTTT.

CDR3 nucleotide sequence: TGTGCCTGGGACAGGGGGCAGGGCTATGGCTACACCTTC. The encoded protein is CAWDRGQGYGYTF. This chain connects TRBV30 to TRBJ1-2; 10 bases match TRBD1. The ends lost 5 bases at V and 4 bases at J; junction bases unmatched: 4. The CDR3 spans 13 residues. Germline values: CDR1 GTSNPN, CDR2 SVGIG (reference sequence). The full variable domain, rest sourced from reference TRBV30 and TRBJ1-2, is SQTIHQWPATLVQPVGSPLSLECTVEGTSNPNLYWYRQAAGRGLQLLFYSVGIGQISSEVPQNLSASRPQDRQFILSSKKLLLSDSGFYLCAWDRGQGYGYTFGSGTRLTVV.

In DNA, the CDR3 is TGTGCCAGCAGTTTATTTTCGGGACAGGTCCACAATGAGCAGTTCTTC. This sequence encodes CASSLFSGQVHNEQFF. V gene TRBV27 combines with J gene TRBJ2-1, with 8 positions matching TRBD1. CDR3 length equals 16 residues. V lost 1 base, J lost 5 bases, and 7 bases stayed unmatched. Germline-derived CDR1 and CDR2 are MNHEY and SMNVEV (reference sequence).

The chain combines TRBV19 with TRBJ2-2, with unresolved D. The CDR3 spans 14 residues. Between the trimmed V and J ends, which lost 4 bases and 3 bases, there was a span of 9 bases. CDR1 is LNHDA, CDR2 SQIVND, per germline (reference sequence). CDR3 bases: TGTGCCAGTAGTAAGTCCCAGTACACCGGGGAGCTGTTTTTT. The encoded protein is CASSKSQYTGELFF.

This chain uses TRBV4-1 with TRBJ1-2; D is perhaps TRBD1 (6 bases). CDR3 length: 13 residues. The germline gives CDR1 MGHRA, CDR2 YSYEKL. The V end was cut by 4 bases, the J end by 9 bases, with 15 bases between. The CDR3 DNA is TGCGCCAGCAGCCGAGCGGGGGCTATTAGCTACACCTTC. Encoded protein: CASSRAGAISYTF.

This clone occurred a few times. V gene TRBV19 combines with J gene TRBJ2-2, with D perhaps TRBD1 (6 bases). V lost 4 bases and J 0 bases, leaving 12 bases between the germline ends. CDR3 size: 16 residues. Germline V CDR1 and CDR2: LNHDA, SQIVND (reference sequence). In DNA form, the CDR3 reads TGTGCCAGTAGTACATTGGGACATACGAACACCGGGGAGCTGTTTTTT. It translates to CASSTLGHTNTGELFF.

The chain couples TRBV2 to TRBJ2-7; 7 bases align to TRBD2. Germline V gives CDR1 SNHLY, CDR2 FYNNEI. CDR3 length equals 15 residues. Trimming at V came to 1 base and at J to 0 bases, leaving 3 bases not matched to a gene. The CDR3 bases are TGTGCCAGCAGTGAAGGGGGGGGGATCTCCTACGAGCAGTACTTC. It codes for CASSEGGGISYEQYF. The full variable domain, its missing parts supplied by reference TRBV2 and TRBJ2-7, is EPEVTQTPSHQVTQMGQEVILRCVPISNHLYFYWYRQILGQKVEFLVSFYNNEISEKSEIFDDQFSVERPDGSNFTLKIRSTKLEDSAMYFCASSEGGGISYEQYFGPGTRLTVT.

The chain joins TRBV5-6 to TRBJ2-2; 9 nucleotides align to TRBD2. The ends lost 1 base at V and 5 bases at J; junction bases unmatched: 6. Germline lookup yields CDR1 SGHDT and CDR2 YYEEEE. The CDR3 has 16 amino acids. The CDR3 DNA reads TGTGCCAGCAGCTTGTTAACTAGCGGGTCAACCGGGGAGCTGTTTTTT. As protein: CASSLLTSGSTGELFF.

The chain links TRBV6-1 to TRBJ1-3, with 8 positions matching TRBD1. Germline V gene data show CDR1 as MNHNS and CDR2 as SASEGT. The CDR3 is 16 amino acids. V lost 2 bases and J lost 0; bases outside the gene matches: 3. CDR3: CASSEPGTGSGNTIYF. The CDR3 nucleotides are TGTGCCAGCAGTGAACCCGGGACAGGCTCTGGAAACACCATATATTTT.

This clone was seen more than once but under ten times. V gene TRBV6-6 combines with J gene TRBJ1-1; 7 bases are shared with TRBD1. The V and J ends lost 7 bases and 8 bases, in that order; junction bases with no gene match: 7. The CDR3 spans 12 residues. Germline CDR1 MNHNY, CDR2 SVGAGI (reference sequence). The CDR3 coding sequence is TGTGCCAGCACTGGGACAGCGGTAGAAGCTTTCTTT. Its translation: CASTGTAVEAFF.

There are a few counts of this clone. The rearrangement links TRBV30 to TRBJ1-2; no reliable D call. The germline gives CDR1 GTSNPN, CDR2 SVGIG (reference sequence). Deletions cut 2 bases from V and 7 bases from J, with 17 bases between. The CDR3 has 14 amino acids. DNA for the CDR3: TGTGCCTGGAGTAGTAATCCTAAAGATGGTGGCTACACCTTC. Its protein product is CAWSSNPKDGGYTF.

J is TRBJ2-7 and V is TRBV7-9; the match to TRBD1 covers 7 bases. The germline CDR1 and CDR2 sequences are SEHNR and FQNEAQ (reference sequence). The CDR3 runs 12 residues. With V trimmed by 1 base and J by 11 bases, 5 bases remained unmatched. This CDR3 reads CASSLEEGAEYF. In DNA form, the CDR3 reads TGTGCCAGCAGCTTAGAAGAGGGGGCAGAGTACTTC.

The V gene is TRBV7-2, the J gene TRBJ1-2, with a weak D call TRBD1 (5 bases). The germline CDR1 and CDR2 sequences are SGHTA and FQGNSA. V was cut by 2 bases and J by 5 bases, with 15 bases left in between. This CDR3 comprises 15 residues. The chain's CDR3 is CASSLYIAGRYGYTF. The CDR3 nucleotides read TGTGCCAGCAGCTTATATATCGCAGGGCGGTATGGCTACACCTTC.

This clone appeared a few times. CDR3 protein: CSVDRGAAEAFF. The CDR3 DNA follows: TGCAGCGTAGACAGGGGGGCGGCTGAAGCTTTCTTT. This chain connects TRBV29-1 to TRBJ1-1, with TRBD1 matching over 9 bases. Germline trimming cut 6 bases from V and 6 bases from J; bases unmatched to any gene: 5. This CDR3 is 12 amino acids long. Per germline, CDR1 SQVTM and CDR2 ANQGSEA.

This rearrangement joins TRBV9 to TRBJ2-1; 15 bases map to TRBD2. CDR3 length: 20 residues. V lost 4 bases to trimming and J lost 1 base; unmatched junction nucleotides: 12. The germline CDR1 and CDR2 sequences are SGDLS and YYNGEE. The CDR3 sequence is CASSTTQRTSGRGSYNEQFF. The CDR3 DNA follows: TGTGCCAGCAGCACCACCCAGCGGACTAGCGGGAGGGGGTCCTACAATGAGCAGTTCTTC.